Shown below are 4 T cell receptor beta chains from a single sample sequenced in a study of T cell changes during pregnancy in multiple sclerosis (dated by TCRdb to between 2018 and 2021). Library generation was performed with the immunoSEQ multiplex PCR assay. TCRdb obtained this table from immuneACCESS and retained in-frame rearrangements with V and J assigned. These tables miss some clones; where compared with another copy, unresolved V genes account for less than half of the shortfall, and the remainder is unexplained. This sample gives 29,000 or so clones in total; roughly nine tenths of them show up just once. The ten largest clones represent 6.9% of the sample. Specimen: CD8+ T cells from peripheral blood mononuclear cells, collected in the second trimester of pregnancy. The receptor set was obtained from a female donor with multiple sclerosis, enrolled in a pregnancy study.

This clone has a handful of counts. V and J are TRBV6-4 and TRBJ2-1; 9 bases match TRBD2. Germline trimming cut 3 bases from V and 8 bases from J; bases unmatched to any gene: 8. The CDR3 is 15 amino acids. Germline V gene lookup returns CDR1 MRHNA and CDR2 SNTAGT. The CDR3 protein is CASSEAGGFKHEQFF. CDR3 nucleotide sequence: TGTGCCAGCAGTGAAGCGGGAGGTTTTAAACATGAGCAGTTCTTC.

The chain links TRBV5-1 to TRBJ2-7; 10 positions agree with TRBD1. Germline V gene data show CDR1 as SGHRS and CDR2 as YFSETQ. CDR3 length: 16 residues. V gave up 7 bases and J gave up 4 bases; unmatched junction bases: 14. CDR3 loop: CASGTGDLLGGYEQYF. The DNA of the CDR3 is TGCGCCAGCGGGACAGGGGACCTCTTAGGGGGATACGAGCAGTACTTC.

The chain employs TRBV30 and TRBJ2-1, with D possibly TRBD2 on 5 matching bases. The CDR3 is 13 amino acids. Trimming took off 0 bases at V and 6 bases at J, with 9 bases between the two ends. Germline V gene lookup returns CDR1 GTSNPN and CDR2 SVGIG (reference sequence). CDR3 nucleotide sequence: TGTGCCTGGAGTGTAGCGGAGACCAATGAGCAGTTCTTC. Its translation: CAWSVAETNEQFF.

The chain recombines TRBV5-5 with TRBJ1-2; 7 positions match TRBD1. The junction had 7 bases not matched to a gene; V was cut back by 4 bases and J by 1 base. Germline V CDR1 and CDR2: SGHKS, YYEKEE (reference sequence). The CDR3 is 15 amino acids. CDR3: CASSPDRVDNYGYTF. The CDR3 nucleotides are TGTGCCAGCAGCCCAGACAGGGTGGATAACTATGGCTACACCTTC.